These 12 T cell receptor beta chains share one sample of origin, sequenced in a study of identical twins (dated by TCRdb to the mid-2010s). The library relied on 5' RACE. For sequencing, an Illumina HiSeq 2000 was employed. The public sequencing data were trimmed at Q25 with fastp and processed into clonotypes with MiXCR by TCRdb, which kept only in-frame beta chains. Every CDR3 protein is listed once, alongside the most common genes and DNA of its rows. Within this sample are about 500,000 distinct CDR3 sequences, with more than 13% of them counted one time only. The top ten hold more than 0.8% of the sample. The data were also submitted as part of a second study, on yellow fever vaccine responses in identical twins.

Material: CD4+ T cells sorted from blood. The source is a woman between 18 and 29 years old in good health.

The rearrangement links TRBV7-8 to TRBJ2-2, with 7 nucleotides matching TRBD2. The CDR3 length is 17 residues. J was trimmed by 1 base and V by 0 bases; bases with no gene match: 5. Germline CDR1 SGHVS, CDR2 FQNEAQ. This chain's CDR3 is CASSLARGRRNTGELFF. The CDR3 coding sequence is TGTGCCAGCAGCTTAGCGCGGGGGAGGCGGAACACCGGGGAGCTGTTTTTT. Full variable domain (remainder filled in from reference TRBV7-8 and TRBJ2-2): GAGVSQSPRYKVAKRGQDVALRCDPISGHVSLFWYQQALGQGPEFLTYFQNEAQLDKSGLPSDRFFAERPEGSVSTLKIQRTQQEDSAVYLCASSLARGRRNTGELFFGEGSRLTVL.

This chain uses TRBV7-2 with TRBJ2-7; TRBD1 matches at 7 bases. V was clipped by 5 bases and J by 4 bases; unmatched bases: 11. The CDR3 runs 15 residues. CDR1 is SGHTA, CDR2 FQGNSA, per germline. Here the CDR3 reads CASSLDRDSLYEQYF. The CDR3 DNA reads TGTGCCAGCAGCCTGGACCGGGACAGTTTGTACGAGCAGTACTTC.

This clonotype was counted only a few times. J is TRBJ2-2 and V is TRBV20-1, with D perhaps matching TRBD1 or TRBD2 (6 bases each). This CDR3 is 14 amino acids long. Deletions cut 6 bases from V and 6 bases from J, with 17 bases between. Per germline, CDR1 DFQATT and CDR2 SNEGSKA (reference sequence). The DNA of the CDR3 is TGCAGTGCCCCGGGGGCCAGGGCCGCCGGGGAGCTGTTTTTT. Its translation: CSAPGARAAGELFF.

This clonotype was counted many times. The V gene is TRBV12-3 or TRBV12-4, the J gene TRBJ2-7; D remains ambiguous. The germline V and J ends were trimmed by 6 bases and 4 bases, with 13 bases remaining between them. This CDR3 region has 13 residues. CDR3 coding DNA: TGTGCCAGCAGCCTGAAGGGCCCTTACGAGCAGTACTTC. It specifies CASSLKGPYEQYF.

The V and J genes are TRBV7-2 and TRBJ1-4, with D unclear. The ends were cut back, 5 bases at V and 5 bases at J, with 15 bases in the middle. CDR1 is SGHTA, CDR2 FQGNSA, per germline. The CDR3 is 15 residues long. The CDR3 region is CASSTPRDSNEKLFF. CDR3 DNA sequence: TGTGCCAGCAGCACCCCGAGAGACTCGAATGAAAAACTGTTTTTT.

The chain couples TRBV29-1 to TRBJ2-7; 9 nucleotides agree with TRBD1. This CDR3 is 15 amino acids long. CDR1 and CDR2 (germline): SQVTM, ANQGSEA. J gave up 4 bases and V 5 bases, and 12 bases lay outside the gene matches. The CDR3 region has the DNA TGCAGCGTTCTCCCGACAGGGGGTTATCTGTACGAGCAGTACTTC. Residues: CSVLPTGGYLYEQYF.

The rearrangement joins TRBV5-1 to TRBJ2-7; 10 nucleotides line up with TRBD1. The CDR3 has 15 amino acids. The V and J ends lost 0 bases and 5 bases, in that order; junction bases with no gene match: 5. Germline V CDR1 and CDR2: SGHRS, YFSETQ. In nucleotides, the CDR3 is TGCGCCAGCAGCTTGGAAGGGACAGGGGACAACGAGCAGTACTTC. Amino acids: CASSLEGTGDNEQYF.

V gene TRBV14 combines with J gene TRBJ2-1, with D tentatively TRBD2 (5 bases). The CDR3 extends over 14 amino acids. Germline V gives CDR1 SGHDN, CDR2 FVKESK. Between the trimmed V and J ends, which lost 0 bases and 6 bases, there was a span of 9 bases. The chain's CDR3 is CASSQDPGSNEQFF. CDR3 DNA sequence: TGTGCCAGCAGCCAAGACCCGGGGAGCAATGAGCAGTTCTTC.

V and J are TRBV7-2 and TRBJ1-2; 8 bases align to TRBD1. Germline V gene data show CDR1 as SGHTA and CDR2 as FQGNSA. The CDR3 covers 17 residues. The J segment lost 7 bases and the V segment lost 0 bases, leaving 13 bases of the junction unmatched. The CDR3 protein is CASSLATAGGAIGGYTF. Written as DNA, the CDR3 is TGTGCCAGCAGCTTAGCGACGGCAGGGGGCGCGATTGGTGGCTACACCTTC.

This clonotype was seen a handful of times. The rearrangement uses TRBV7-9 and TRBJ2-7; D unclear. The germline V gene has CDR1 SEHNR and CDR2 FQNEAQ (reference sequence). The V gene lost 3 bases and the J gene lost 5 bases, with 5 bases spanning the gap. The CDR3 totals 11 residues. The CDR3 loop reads CASSFTHEQYF. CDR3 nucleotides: TGTGCCAGCAGCTTCACCCACGAGCAGTACTTC.

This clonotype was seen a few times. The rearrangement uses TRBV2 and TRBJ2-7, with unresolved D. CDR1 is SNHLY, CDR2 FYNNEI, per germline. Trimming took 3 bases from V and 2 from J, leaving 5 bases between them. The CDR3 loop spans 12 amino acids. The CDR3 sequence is CASSEGTYEQYF. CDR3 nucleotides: TGTGCCAGCAGTGAGGGGACCTACGAGCAGTACTTC.

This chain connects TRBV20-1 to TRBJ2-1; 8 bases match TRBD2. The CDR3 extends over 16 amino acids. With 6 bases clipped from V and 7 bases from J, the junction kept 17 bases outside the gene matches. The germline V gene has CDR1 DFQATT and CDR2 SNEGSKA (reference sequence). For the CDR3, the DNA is TGCAGTGCGCCGATAGTAAGCGGGAGAAGGGGAAATGAGCAGTTCTTC. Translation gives CSAPIVSGRRGNEQFF.